This entry features one T cell receptor beta chain sequence. Its antigen is still unknown. Deletions cut 5 bases from V and 7 bases from J, with 17 bases between. Germline V lookup: CDR1 SGHTA, CDR2 FQGNSA. CDR3 length: 15 amino acids. The PCR was carried out with 60 Vbeta primers and 13 Jbeta primers. Clones were sequenced by immunoSEQ multiplex PCR, and TCRdb holds only the in-frame ones, with some missing. This table lists approximately 110,000 clones. This record comes from a study of cytomegalovirus exposure and HLA in healthy donors. Whole-study results and caveats: The later analysis indicated that the majority of CMV-associated TCR beta chains appeared HLA-restricted. DRB1 showed the most TCR associations and HLA-C the fewest in a later analysis, as rates varied by HLA locus. Among the sequence variants, a highly shared cluster was likely an artifact of sequencing.

The chain has TRBV7-2 and TRBJ1-4, with D possibly TRBD1 on 5 matching bases. The sequence was obtained from a man between 18 and 35 years old in good health and CMV-seronegative. Sequences were obtained from PBMCs. Here the CDR3 reads CASSRNDLGGEKLFF. Written as DNA, the CDR3 is TGTGCCAGCAGCCGTAACGATCTCGGGGGTGAAAAACTGTTTTTT.